One T cell receptor (beta chain) is described in this entry. Its antigen remains unidentified. These data originate in a study of graft-versus-host responses after intestinal transplantation. Generated by immunoSEQ multiplex PCR, the TCRdb table keeps only in-frame clones and is missing some. The repertoire holds some 100,000 clones, 75% to 95% seen once, with approximately 6% in the top ten. V was trimmed by 4 bases and J by 2 bases, leaving 15 bases between them. There are 16 residues in the CDR3. The V gene's germline CDR1 is SEHNR and CDR2 FQNEAQ (reference sequence). This receptor was identified in a human donor who received an intestinal transplant. The source was unstimulated CD8+ T cells sorted from spleen or lymph node cells, collected before intestinal transplant. The chain combines TRBV7-9 with TRBJ2-1, with D unclear. CDR3: CASSSRFAETYNEQFF. The CDR3 DNA sequence: TGTGCCAGCAGCTCCCGGTTTGCGGAGACCTACAATGAGCAGTTCTTC.